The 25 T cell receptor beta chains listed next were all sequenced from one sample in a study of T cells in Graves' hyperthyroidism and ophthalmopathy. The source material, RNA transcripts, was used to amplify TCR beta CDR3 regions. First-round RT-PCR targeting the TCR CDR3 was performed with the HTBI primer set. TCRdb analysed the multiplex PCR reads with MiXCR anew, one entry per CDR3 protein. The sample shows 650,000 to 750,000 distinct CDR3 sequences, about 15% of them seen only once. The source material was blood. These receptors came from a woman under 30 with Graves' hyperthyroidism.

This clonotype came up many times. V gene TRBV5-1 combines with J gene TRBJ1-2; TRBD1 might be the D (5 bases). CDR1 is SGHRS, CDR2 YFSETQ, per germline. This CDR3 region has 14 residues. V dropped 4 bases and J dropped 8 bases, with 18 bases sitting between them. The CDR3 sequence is CASSPPGTPLGYTF. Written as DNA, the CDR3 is TGCGCCAGCAGCCCGCCCGGGACTCCGTTGGGCTACACCTTC. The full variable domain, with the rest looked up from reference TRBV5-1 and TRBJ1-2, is KAGVTQTPRYLIKTRGQQVTLSCSPISGHRSVSWYQQTPGQGLQFLFEYFSETQRNKGNFPGRFSGRQFSNSRSEMNVSTLELGDSALYLCASSPPGTPLGYTFGSGTRLTVV.

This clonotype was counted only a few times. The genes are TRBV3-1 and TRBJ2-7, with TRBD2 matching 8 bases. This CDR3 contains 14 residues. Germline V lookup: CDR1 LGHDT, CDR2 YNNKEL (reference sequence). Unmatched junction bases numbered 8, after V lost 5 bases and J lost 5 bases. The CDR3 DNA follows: TGTGCCAGCAGCGGACCGACTAGCGCCAACGAGCAGTACTTC. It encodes CASSGPTSANEQYF.

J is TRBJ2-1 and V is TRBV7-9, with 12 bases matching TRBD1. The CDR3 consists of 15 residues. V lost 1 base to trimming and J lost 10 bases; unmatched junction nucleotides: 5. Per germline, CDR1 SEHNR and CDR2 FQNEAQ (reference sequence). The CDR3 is CASSLDGTGGGEQFF. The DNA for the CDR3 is TGTGCCAGCAGCTTAGACGGGACAGGGGGCGGCGAGCAGTTCTTC.

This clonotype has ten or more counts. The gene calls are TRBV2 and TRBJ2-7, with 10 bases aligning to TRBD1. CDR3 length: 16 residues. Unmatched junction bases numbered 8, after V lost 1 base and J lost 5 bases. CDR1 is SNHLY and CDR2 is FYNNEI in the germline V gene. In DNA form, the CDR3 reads TGTGCCAGCAGTGAAGTGGGCGGGACAGGGGCCCACGAGCAGTACTTC. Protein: CASSEVGGTGAHEQYF.

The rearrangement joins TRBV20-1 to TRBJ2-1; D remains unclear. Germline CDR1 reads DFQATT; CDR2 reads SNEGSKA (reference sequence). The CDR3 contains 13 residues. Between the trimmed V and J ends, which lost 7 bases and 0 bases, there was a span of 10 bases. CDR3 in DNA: TGCAGTGAACACCCCAGCTCCTACAATGAGCAGTTCTTC. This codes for CSEHPSSYNEQFF.

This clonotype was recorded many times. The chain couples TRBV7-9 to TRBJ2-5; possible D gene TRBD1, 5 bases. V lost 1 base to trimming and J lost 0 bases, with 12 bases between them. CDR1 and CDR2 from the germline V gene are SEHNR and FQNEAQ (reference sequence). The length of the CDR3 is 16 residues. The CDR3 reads CASSLGAQVHQETQYF. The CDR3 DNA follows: TGTGCCAGCAGCTTAGGAGCACAGGTCCACCAAGAGACCCAGTACTTC.

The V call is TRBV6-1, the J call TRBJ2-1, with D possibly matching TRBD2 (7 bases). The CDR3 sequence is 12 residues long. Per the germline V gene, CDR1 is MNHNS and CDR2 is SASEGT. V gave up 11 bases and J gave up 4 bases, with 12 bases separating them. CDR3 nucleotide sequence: TGTGCCGGCGGGGGCACTTACAATGAGCAGTTCTTC. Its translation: CAGGGTYNEQFF.

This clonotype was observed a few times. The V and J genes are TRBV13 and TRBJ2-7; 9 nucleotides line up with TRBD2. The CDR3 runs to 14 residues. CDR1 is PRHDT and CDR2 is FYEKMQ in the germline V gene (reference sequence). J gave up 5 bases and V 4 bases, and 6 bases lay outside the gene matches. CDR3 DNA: TGTGCCAGCAGCTCCGGGACTAGCAACCACGAGCAGTACTTC. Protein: CASSSGTSNHEQYF. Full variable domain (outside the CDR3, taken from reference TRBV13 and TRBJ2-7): AAGVIQSPRHLIKEKRETATLKCYPIPRHDTVYWYQQGPGQDPQFLISFYEKMQSDKGSIPDRFSAQQFSDYHSELNMSSLELGDSALYFCASSSGTSNHEQYFGPGTRLTVT.

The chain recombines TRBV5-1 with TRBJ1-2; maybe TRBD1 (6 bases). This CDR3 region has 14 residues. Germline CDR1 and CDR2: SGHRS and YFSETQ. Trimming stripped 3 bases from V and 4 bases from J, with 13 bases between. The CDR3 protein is CASSYSPGVYGYTF. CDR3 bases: TGCGCCAGCAGCTACTCGCCAGGGGTCTATGGCTACACCTTC.

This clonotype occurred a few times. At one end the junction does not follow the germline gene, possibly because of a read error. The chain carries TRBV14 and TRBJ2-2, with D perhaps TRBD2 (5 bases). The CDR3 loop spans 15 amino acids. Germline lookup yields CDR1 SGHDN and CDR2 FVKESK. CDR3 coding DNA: TGTGCCAGCAGCCAGGACTCCGCGAACACCGGGGAGCTGTCTTTT. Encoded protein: CASSQDSANTGELSF.

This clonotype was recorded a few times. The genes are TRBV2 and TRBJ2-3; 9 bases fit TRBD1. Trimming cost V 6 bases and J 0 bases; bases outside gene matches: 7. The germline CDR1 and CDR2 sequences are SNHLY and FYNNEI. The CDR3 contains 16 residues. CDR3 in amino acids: CASRQGQGLSTDTQYF. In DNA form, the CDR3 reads TGTGCCAGCAGACAGGGACAGGGTCTAAGCACAGATACGCAGTATTTT.

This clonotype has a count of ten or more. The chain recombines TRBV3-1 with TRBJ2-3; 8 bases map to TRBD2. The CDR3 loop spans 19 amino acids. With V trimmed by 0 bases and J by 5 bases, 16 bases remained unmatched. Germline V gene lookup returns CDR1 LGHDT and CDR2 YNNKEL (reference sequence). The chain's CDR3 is CASSQERLAGPIRGDTQYF. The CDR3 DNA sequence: TGTGCCAGCAGCCAAGAGCGGCTAGCGGGTCCCATACGAGGAGATACGCAGTATTTT.

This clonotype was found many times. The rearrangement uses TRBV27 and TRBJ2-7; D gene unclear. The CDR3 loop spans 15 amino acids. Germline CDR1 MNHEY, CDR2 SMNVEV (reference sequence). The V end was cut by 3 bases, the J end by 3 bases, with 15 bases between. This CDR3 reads CASSLTGSPIYEQYF. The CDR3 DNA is TGTGCCAGCAGTTTGACCGGAAGCCCAATCTACGAGCAGTACTTC.

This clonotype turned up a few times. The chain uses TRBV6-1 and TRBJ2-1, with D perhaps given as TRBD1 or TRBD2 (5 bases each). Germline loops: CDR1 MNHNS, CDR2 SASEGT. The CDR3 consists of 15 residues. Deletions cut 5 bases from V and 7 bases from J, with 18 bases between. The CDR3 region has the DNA TGTGCCAGCAGTTACTTAGAACTAGGGGCTAATGAGCAGTTCTTC. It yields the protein CASSYLELGANEQFF.

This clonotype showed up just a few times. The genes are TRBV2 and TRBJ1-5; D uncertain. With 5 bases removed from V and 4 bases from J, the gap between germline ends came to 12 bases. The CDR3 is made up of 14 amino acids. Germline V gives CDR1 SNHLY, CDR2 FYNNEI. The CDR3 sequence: CASSPWRENQPQHF. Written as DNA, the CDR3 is TGTGCCAGCAGTCCCTGGAGGGAAAATCAGCCCCAGCATTTT.

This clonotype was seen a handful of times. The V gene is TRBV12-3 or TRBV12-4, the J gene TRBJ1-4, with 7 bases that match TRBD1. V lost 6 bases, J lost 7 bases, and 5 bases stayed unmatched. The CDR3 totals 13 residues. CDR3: CASRRGTAEKLFF. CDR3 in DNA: TGTGCCAGCAGAAGAGGGACAGCTGAAAAACTGTTTTTT.

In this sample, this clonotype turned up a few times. CDR3 in amino acids: CASSWERLPTDTQYF. CDR3 coding DNA: TGCGCCAGCAGCTGGGAGCGGCTTCCCACAGATACGCAGTATTTT. This chain joins TRBV5-1 and TRBJ2-3; D is perhaps TRBD2 (5 bases). V was clipped by 3 bases and J by 2 bases, with 13 bases between them. In germline, CDR1 is SGHRS, CDR2 YFSETQ. The CDR3 length is 15 residues.

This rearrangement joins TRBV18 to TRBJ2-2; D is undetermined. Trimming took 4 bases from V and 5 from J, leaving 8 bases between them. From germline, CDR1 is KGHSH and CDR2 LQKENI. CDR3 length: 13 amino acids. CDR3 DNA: TGTGCCAGCTCACATTCGCAAACCGGGGAGCTGTTTTTT. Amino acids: CASSHSQTGELFF.

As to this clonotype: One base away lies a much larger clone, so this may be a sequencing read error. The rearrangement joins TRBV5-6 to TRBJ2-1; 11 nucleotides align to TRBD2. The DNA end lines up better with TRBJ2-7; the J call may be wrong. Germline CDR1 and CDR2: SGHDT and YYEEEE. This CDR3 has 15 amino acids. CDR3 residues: CASSLRSGRAFEQYF. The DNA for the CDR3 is TGTGCCAGCAGCTTGCGTAGCGGGAGGGCCTTTGAGCAGTACTTC.

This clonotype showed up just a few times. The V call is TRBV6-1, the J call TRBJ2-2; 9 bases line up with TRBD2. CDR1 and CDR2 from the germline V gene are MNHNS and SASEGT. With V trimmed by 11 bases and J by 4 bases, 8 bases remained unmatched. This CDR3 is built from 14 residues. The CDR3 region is CAGTSGRSTGELFF. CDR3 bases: TGTGCCGGGACGAGCGGGAGGAGCACCGGGGAGCTGTTTTTT.

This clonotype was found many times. The CDR3 reads CASSKRAGPPVHQPQHF. The CDR3 bases are TGTGCCAGCAGTAAAAGAGCGGGACCCCCGGTTCACCAGCCCCAGCATTTT. V usage is TRBV28 and J usage is TRBJ1-5, with a weak D call TRBD1 (5 bases). Trimming stripped 5 bases from V and 7 bases from J, with 24 bases between. The CDR3 is 17 residues long. Germline V lookup: CDR1 MDHEN, CDR2 SYDVKM.

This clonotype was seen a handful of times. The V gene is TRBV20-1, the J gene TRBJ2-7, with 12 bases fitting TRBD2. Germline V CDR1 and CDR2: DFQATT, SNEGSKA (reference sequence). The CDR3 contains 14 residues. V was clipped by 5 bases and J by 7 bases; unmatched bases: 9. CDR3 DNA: TGCAGTGCTGGGACTAGCGGGCCGGGAGAAGAGCAGTACTTC. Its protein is CSAGTSGPGEEQYF.

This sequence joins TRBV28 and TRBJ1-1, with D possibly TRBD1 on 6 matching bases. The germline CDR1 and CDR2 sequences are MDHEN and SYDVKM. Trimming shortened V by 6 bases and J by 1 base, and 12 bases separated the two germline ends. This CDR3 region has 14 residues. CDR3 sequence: CASRMDSRNTEAFF. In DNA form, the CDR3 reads TGTGCCAGCAGAATGGACAGCCGGAACACTGAAGCTTTCTTT.

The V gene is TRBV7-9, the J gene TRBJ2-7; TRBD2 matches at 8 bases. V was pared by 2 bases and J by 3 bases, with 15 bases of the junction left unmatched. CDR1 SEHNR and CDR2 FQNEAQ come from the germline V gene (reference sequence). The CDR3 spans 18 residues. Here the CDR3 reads CASSLTSSGLGLVYEQYF. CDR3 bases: TGTGCCAGCAGCTTAACTTCTAGCGGGCTAGGGCTGGTCTACGAGCAGTACTTC.

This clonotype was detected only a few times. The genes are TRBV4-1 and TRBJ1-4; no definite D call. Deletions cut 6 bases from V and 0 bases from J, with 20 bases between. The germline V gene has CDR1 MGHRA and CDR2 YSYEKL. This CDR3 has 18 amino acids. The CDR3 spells CASRKQFQAPATNEKLFF. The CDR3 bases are TGCGCCAGCAGAAAACAGTTTCAGGCCCCGGCAACTAATGAAAAACTGTTTTTT.